The 22 T cell receptor beta chains presented below share a single source sample, sequenced in a study of T cell repertoires in ileal Crohn's disease. Time point defined: neoterminal ileum biopsy at postoperative endoscopy, about 6 months after surgery. Profiled with immunoSEQ multiplex PCR; TCRdb holds only in-frame clones, not every one. The sample holds over 10,000 clones, roughly 80% seen once. Sequenced input: ileal tissue. The origin of the receptors is an adult with Crohn's disease.

The CDR3 bases are TGTGCCTGGAGCGGGGGAATCACGTCCTACGAGCAGTACTTC. Encoded protein: CAWSGGITSYEQYF. V and J are TRBV30 and TRBJ2-7; D is possibly TRBD2 (6 bases). This CDR3 is built from 14 residues. The germline CDR1 and CDR2 sequences are GTSNPN and SVGIG (reference sequence). Trimming removed 3 bases from V and 1 base from J, with 13 bases in between.

In this sample, this clone turned up once. V and J are TRBV7-9 and TRBJ2-3; 11 bases map to TRBD2. The CDR3 runs to 16 residues. Trimming cost V 2 bases and J 3 bases; bases outside gene matches: 4. Looked up from germline, CDR1 is SEHNR and CDR2 is FQNEAQ (reference sequence). CDR3 sequence reads: CASSLSSGGVTDTQYF. The CDR3 bases are TGTGCCAGCAGCTTAAGTAGCGGGGGGGTGACAGATACGCAGTATTTT.

The chain uses TRBV2 and TRBJ2-2; 8 bases fit TRBD1. V was pared by 4 bases and J by 2 bases, with 6 bases of the junction left unmatched. CDR1 is SNHLY and CDR2 is FYNNEI in the germline V gene. There are 16 residues in the CDR3. The chain's CDR3 is CASSVGRGQNTGELFF. The CDR3 nucleotides are TGTGCCAGCAGTGTAGGCAGGGGGCAAAACACCGGGGAGCTGTTTTTT.

The V and J genes are TRBV5-1 and TRBJ1-5; unclear D gene. This CDR3 contains 15 residues. The germline gives CDR1 SGHRS, CDR2 YFSETQ. The germline V and J ends were trimmed by 0 bases and 2 bases, with 9 bases remaining between them. CDR3 in DNA: TGCGCCAGCAGCTTGGCCGGAGTTGGCAATCAGCCCCAGCATTTT. Its translation: CASSLAGVGNQPQHF.

This clone was observed a single time. This sequence joins TRBV25-1 and TRBJ2-7, with unresolved D. Trimming shortened V by 0 bases and J by 5 bases, and 5 bases separated the two germline ends. In germline, CDR1 is MGHDK, CDR2 SYGVNS. The CDR3 loop spans 12 amino acids. CDR3 nucleotides: TGTGCCAGCAGTGAATACGCGGACGAGCAGTACTTC. Translated: CASSEYADEQYF.

The chain is built from TRBV7-2 and TRBJ1-2; no firm D call. V shed 5 bases and J shed 4 bases, with 14 bases lying between them. The CDR3 has 14 amino acids. CDR1 SGHTA and CDR2 FQGNSA come from the germline V gene. CDR3 in DNA: TGTGCCAGCAGCCCCCAGGTAGCGATCTATGGCTACACCTTC. Its protein is CASSPQVAIYGYTF. Using reference TRBV7-2 and TRBJ1-2 for the parts outside the CDR3, the full variable domain is GAGVSQSPSNKVTEKGKDVELRCDPISGHTALYWYRQSLGQGLEFLIYFQGNSAPDKSGLPSDRFSAERTGGSVSTLTIQRTQQEDSAVYLCASSPQVAIYGYTFGSGTRLTVV.

This rearrangement joins TRBV29-1 to TRBJ1-2; TRBD1 matches at 7 bases. With V trimmed by 7 bases and J by 0 bases, 5 bases remained unmatched. CDR1 SQVTM and CDR2 ANQGSEA come from the germline V gene. The CDR3 covers 13 residues. The DNA of the CDR3 is TGCAGCGCTAGACAGGGATCTAACTATGGCTACACCTTC. Amino acid sequence: CSARQGSNYGYTF.

This clone was counted a few times. The same CDR3 is also encoded by other DNA sequences in this sample. The chain uses TRBV7-2 and TRBJ1-5, with D possibly being TRBD1 (6 bases). The germline V gene encodes CDR1 SGHTA and CDR2 FQGNSA. The CDR3 runs 15 residues. V gave up 0 bases and J gave up 5 bases, with 11 bases separating them. The CDR3 protein is CASSLAGGGDQPQHF. CDR3 sequence (DNA): TGTGCCAGCAGCTTAGCAGGGGGAGGGGATCAGCCCCAGCATTTT.

The chain links TRBV7-9 to TRBJ2-7; possible D gene TRBD1, 6 bases. Germline V gene data show CDR1 as SEHNR and CDR2 as FQNEAQ (reference sequence). The CDR3 consists of 14 residues. V was shortened by 2 bases and J by 7 bases, with 15 bases between the two germline ends. CDR3 loop: CASSLSAGVEEQYF. DNA for the CDR3: TGTGCCAGCAGCTTATCTGCAGGGGTGGAGGAGCAGTACTTC.

The chain is built from TRBV5-1 and TRBJ1-6; 8 positions match TRBD1. The CDR3 contains 16 residues. The germline gives CDR1 SGHRS, CDR2 YFSETQ. V gave up 4 bases and J gave up 1 base; unmatched junction bases: 4. The CDR3 bases are TGCGCCAGCAGCCCTGGACAGGGATCCTATAATTCACCCCTCCACTTT. It translates to CASSPGQGSYNSPLHF.

The chain employs TRBV6-6 and TRBJ1-5; the D is unclear. Germline V gene data show CDR1 as MNHNY and CDR2 as SVGAGI (reference sequence). Trimming took 8 bases from V and 11 from J, leaving 22 bases between them. The CDR3 runs to 14 residues. The CDR3 DNA follows: TGTGCCAGCCATTCCACTCCCACGATGGGAGCCCAGCATTTT. Protein product: CASHSTPTMGAQHF.

The chain combines TRBV6-5 with TRBJ2-7, with a possible D match to TRBD1 (5 bases). V was cut by 4 bases and J by 2 bases, with 18 bases left in between. The CDR3 is 16 amino acids. Germline V gene data show CDR1 as MNHEY and CDR2 as SVGAGI. CDR3 amino acids: CASSSGRLGATYEQYF. The CDR3 DNA follows: TGTGCCAGCAGTTCTGGACGTCTAGGGGCCACCTACGAGCAGTACTTC.

This clone is a singleton in its sample. The genes are TRBV5-1 and TRBJ2-3; D is possibly TRBD2 (7 bases). CDR3 size: 16 residues. CDR1 and CDR2 from the germline V gene are SGHRS and YFSETQ. Trimming cost V 2 bases and J 1 base, with 14 bases left between them. The CDR3 nucleotides read TGCGCCAGCAGCTTCCAAGGGGGGGCGGGCACAGATACGCAGTATTTT. Amino acids: CASSFQGGAGTDTQYF.

The V gene is TRBV5-4, the J gene TRBJ2-5; 7 bases are a match to TRBD1. The V gene end was trimmed by 4 bases and the J gene end by 0 bases; junction bases not matched to a gene: 6. In germline, CDR1 is SGHNT, CDR2 YYREEE (reference sequence). The CDR3 loop spans 15 amino acids. In nucleotides, the CDR3 is TGTGCCAGCAGCCCCAGAGGGGGCCACCAAGAGACCCAGTACTTC. Amino acid sequence: CASSPRGGHQETQYF.

The J gene is TRBJ2-3, the V gene TRBV4-2; 12 nucleotides align to TRBD2. This CDR3 contains 16 residues. The germline V gene has CDR1 LGHNA and CDR2 YNFKEQ. Unmatched junction bases numbered 5, after V lost 4 bases and J lost 3 bases. The CDR3 sequence: CASSPVTSGGTDTQYF. In DNA form, the CDR3 reads TGTGCCAGCAGCCCGGTTACTAGCGGGGGGACAGATACGCAGTATTTT.

The rearrangement joins TRBV29-1 to TRBJ2-2, with 7 nucleotides matching TRBD1. The CDR3 length is 14 residues. V was pared by 7 bases and J by 1 base, with 6 bases of the junction left unmatched. Germline V lookup: CDR1 SQVTM, CDR2 ANQGSEA. The DNA of the CDR3 is TGCAGCGCATTTACAGGGGAGAACACCGGGGAGCTGTTTTTT. It is translated as CSAFTGENTGELFF.

V and J are TRBV4-2 and TRBJ2-3, with 9 bases matching TRBD2. Germline V CDR1 and CDR2: LGHNA, YNFKEQ. This CDR3 comprises 17 residues. J lost 4 bases, V lost 2 bases, and 10 bases had no gene match. The CDR3 coding sequence is TGTGCCAGCAGCCAATCCCCAGCGGGGGGTACGTCAGATACGCAGTATTTT. This codes for CASSQSPAGGTSDTQYF.

This clone was seen a single time. CDR3 sequence (DNA): TGTGCCAGTAGAACTCCCTCGGGCTATGGCTACACCTTC. It is translated as CASRTPSGYGYTF. This chain uses TRBV19 with TRBJ1-2; D unresolved. Trimming removed 6 bases from V and 4 bases from J, with 12 bases in between. CDR1 and CDR2 from the germline V gene are LNHDA and SQIVND (reference sequence). The length of the CDR3 is 13 residues.

This clone occurred a few times. The chain combines TRBV2 with TRBJ2-2, with 7 bases matching TRBD1. From germline, CDR1 is SNHLY and CDR2 FYNNEI. The length of the CDR3 is 15 residues. V lost 8 bases and J lost 1; bases outside the gene matches: 7. CDR3 protein: CASGRGLVNTGELFF. CDR3 DNA sequence: TGTGCCAGCGGTAGGGGGCTGGTGAACACCGGGGAGCTGTTTTTT. The whole variable domain, filled in from reference TRBV2 and TRBJ2-2, reads EPEVTQTPSHQVTQMGQEVILRCVPISNHLYFYWYRQILGQKVEFLVSFYNNEISEKSEIFDDQFSVERPDGSNFTLKIRSTKLEDSAMYFCASGRGLVNTGELFFGEGSRLTVL.

The CDR3 nucleotides are TGCGCCAGCAGCCAATCCTACAGGGGTACCTACGAGCAGTACTTC. This sequence encodes CASSQSYRGTYEQYF. The V call is TRBV4-1, the J call TRBJ2-7; TRBD1 matches at 7 bases. CDR1 MGHRA and CDR2 YSYEKL come from the germline V gene. V gave up 2 bases and J gave up 2 bases; unmatched junction bases: 6. CDR3 length: 15 amino acids.

This chain links TRBV28 with TRBJ2-1, with D possibly matching TRBD2 (5 bases). This CDR3 is built from 14 residues. Per germline, CDR1 MDHEN and CDR2 SYDVKM. V lost 5 bases and J 2 bases, leaving 10 bases between the germline ends. In DNA form, the CDR3 reads TGTGCCAGCAGTCCAGCGGCTACCTACAATGAGCAGTTCTTC. This encodes CASSPAATYNEQFF.

This clone was found a few times. J is TRBJ2-5 and V is TRBV5-5, with D tentatively TRBD1 (5 bases). The end of the DNA fits TRBJ2-7 better, so the J call may be wrong. Germline lookup yields CDR1 SGHKS and CDR2 YYEKEE (reference sequence). The CDR3 is made up of 13 amino acids. CDR3 loop: CASSFLDRYEQYF. In nucleotides, the CDR3 is TGTGCCAGCAGCTTCTTAGACAGATACGAGCAGTACTTC.